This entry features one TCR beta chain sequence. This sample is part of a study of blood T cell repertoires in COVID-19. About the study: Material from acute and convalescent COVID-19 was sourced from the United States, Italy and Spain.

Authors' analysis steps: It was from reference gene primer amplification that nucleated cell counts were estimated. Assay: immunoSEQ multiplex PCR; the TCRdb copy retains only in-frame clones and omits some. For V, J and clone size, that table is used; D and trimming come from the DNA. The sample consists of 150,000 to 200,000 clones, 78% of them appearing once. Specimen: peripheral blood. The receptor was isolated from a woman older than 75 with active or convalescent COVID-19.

CDR3 nucleotide sequence: TGTGCCAGCAGAAGGGACACAAACACCGGGGAGCTGTTTTTT. Translated, it gives CASRRDTNTGELFF. The chain carries TRBV27 and TRBJ2-2, with D possibly being TRBD1 (6 bases). Trimming stripped 6 bases from V and 2 bases from J, with 10 bases between. The CDR3 loop spans 14 amino acids. Germline CDR1 reads MNHEY; CDR2 reads SMNVEV (reference sequence).